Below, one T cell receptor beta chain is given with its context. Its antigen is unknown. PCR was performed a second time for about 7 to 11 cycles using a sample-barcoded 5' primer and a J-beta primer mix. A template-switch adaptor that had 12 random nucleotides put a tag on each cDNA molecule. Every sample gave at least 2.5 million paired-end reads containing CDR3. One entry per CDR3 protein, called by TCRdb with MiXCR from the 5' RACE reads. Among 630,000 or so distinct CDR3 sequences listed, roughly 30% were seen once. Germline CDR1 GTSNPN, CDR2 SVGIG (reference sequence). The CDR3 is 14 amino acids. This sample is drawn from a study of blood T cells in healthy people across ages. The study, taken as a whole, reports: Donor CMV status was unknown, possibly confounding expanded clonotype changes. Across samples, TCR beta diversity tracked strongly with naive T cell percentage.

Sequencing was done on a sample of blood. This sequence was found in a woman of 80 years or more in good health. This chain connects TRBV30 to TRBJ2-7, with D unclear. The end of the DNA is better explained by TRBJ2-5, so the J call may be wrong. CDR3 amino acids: CAWSPSRVAETQYF. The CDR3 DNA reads TGTGCCTGGAGTCCCTCCCGTGTGGCGGAGACCCAGTACTTC.